This T cell receptor (beta chain) was documented in a study of PD-1 blockade in classical Hodgkin lymphoma. Study results and limitations: While CD8+ TCR diversity did not rise significantly by C4D1, CD4+ TCR diversity did. Lower baseline TCR diversity marked trial partial responders and progressors.

Time point meaning: cycle 4 day 1 (C4D1), after less than seven weeks of nivolumab. Each patient experienced a relapse that followed autologous stem cell transplantation, and brentuximab vedotin exposure varied. Negative selection with magnetic separation was used to purify CD4+ T cells from thawed PBMCs. To note about this clone: Its antigen remains unidentified.

Profiling relied on immunoSEQ multiplex PCR, and the TCRdb table lists in-frame clones only, not all of them. Of 20,000 to 25,000 clones listed, around three quarters are singletons. There are 13 residues in the CDR3. V was clipped by 3 bases and J by 5 bases, with 10 bases between them. Germline CDR1 SGHTA, CDR2 FQGNSA. This chain links TRBV7-2 with TRBJ1-2, with a tentative D call TRBD1 (5 bases). The sample here was CD4+ T cells from blood, taken before the fourth cycle of nivolumab. The source is a human donor with classical Hodgkin lymphoma. CDR3 in amino acids: CASSFLTAYGYTF. Written as DNA, the CDR3 is TGTGCCAGCAGCTTTCTGACAGCTTATGGCTACACCTTC.